This TCR beta chain was documented in a study of beta chain features in type 1 diabetes. Looking at the study overall: Cells sorted and examined across all samples totaled approximately 110 million. Study-level results: Unsettled here was the matter of whether HLA type influences TCRB rearrangement.

The whole isolated RNA underwent reverse transcription, so sequencing captured expressed TCRB transcripts. Sequencing used immunoSEQ multiplex PCR; TCRdb keeps in-frame clones, though not all of them. The sample lists 350,000 to 450,000 clones, approximately 15% seen once, with less than 0.04% in the top ten. Germline V gives CDR1 MDHEN, CDR2 SYDVKM. V dropped 6 bases and J dropped 4 bases, with 9 bases sitting between them. The CDR3 is 12 residues long. Turning to this clone: Its antigen is undetermined.

J is TRBJ1-2 and V is TRBV28, with D perhaps matching TRBD1 (5 bases). The origin of this receptor is a man aged 25-40 years in good health. The sequenced material came from naive CD4+ T cells from blood. The CDR3, as DNA: TGTGCCAGCAGCCCCGGGACCTATGGCTACACCTTC. Encoded protein: CASSPGTYGYTF.